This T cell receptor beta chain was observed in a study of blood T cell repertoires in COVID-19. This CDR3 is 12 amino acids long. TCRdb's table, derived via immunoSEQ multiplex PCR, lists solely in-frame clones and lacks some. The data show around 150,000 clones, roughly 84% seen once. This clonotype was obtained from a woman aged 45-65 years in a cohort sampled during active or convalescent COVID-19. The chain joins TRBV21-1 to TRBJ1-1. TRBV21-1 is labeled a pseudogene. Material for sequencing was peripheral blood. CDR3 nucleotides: TGTGCCAGCAGCAAATTAAAAACTGAAGCTTTCTTT. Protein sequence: CASSKLKTEAFF.